A single sample is the source of the 14 T cell receptor beta chains below, sequenced in a study of cytomegalovirus exposure and HLA in healthy donors. PCR used 60 Vbeta primers and 13 Jbeta primers. The protocol was immunoSEQ multiplex PCR, while the TCRdb copy is restricted to in-frame clones and leaves out a portion. The sample holds a few hundred thousand clones; about 80% are singletons and the top ten take under 8%. The source material was PBMCs. Receptors were obtained from a woman in her sixties or seventies in good health and CMV-seropositive.

The chain links TRBV2 to TRBJ2-7; 11 nucleotides align to TRBD2. Germline V lookup: CDR1 SNHLY, CDR2 FYNNEI. The CDR3 loop spans 14 amino acids. Germline trimming cut 2 bases from V and 4 bases from J; bases unmatched to any gene: 1. The CDR3 reads CASSETSGSYEQYF. The CDR3, as DNA: TGTGCCAGCAGTGAAACTAGCGGGAGTTACGAGCAGTACTTC.

Only one count was recorded for this clone. DNA for the CDR3: TGTGCCAGCAAGGGGGAGGGTGGTCGTGGCTACACCTTC. This sequence encodes CASKGEGGRGYTF. The V and J genes are TRBV25-1 and TRBJ1-2; the D gene is possibly TRBD1 (6 bases). The CDR3 length is 13 residues. V dropped 7 bases and J dropped 7 bases, with 16 bases sitting between them. The germline CDR1 and CDR2 sequences are MGHDK and SYGVNS.

This chain links TRBV11-2 with TRBJ2-1, with 10 bases identical to TRBD2. Looked up from germline, CDR1 is SGHAT and CDR2 is FQNNGV. The CDR3 is 16 residues long. Trimming cost V 5 bases and J 5 bases; bases outside gene matches: 9. CDR3 amino acids: CASSHTSGRVHNEQFF. The CDR3 DNA follows: TGTGCCAGCAGCCACACAAGCGGGAGGGTGCACAATGAGCAGTTCTTC.

The chain couples TRBV19 to TRBJ2-7; TRBD2 matches 10 bases. This CDR3 comprises 13 residues. The germline gives CDR1 LNHDA, CDR2 SQIVND (reference sequence). V dropped 7 bases and J dropped 4; count of bases not matched to a gene: 4. CDR3 residues: CASTEREGYEQYF. The CDR3 DNA reads as TGTGCCAGTACGGAGCGGGAGGGATACGAGCAGTACTTC.

The chain recombines TRBV6-1 with TRBJ2-5, with 12 bases matching TRBD2. Germline lookup yields CDR1 MNHNS and CDR2 SASEGT. The CDR3 is 17 amino acids. The ends lost 1 base at V and 4 bases at J; junction bases unmatched: 7. CDR3 sequence (DNA): TGTGCCAGCAGTGAAGGTATACTAGCGGGAGGTGGAGAGACCCAGTACTTC. This translates into CASSEGILAGGGETQYF.

This clone was observed a few times. This chain joins TRBV5-6 and TRBJ1-1; possibly TRBD1 for D (6 bases). Trimming stripped 1 base from V and 1 base from J, with 11 bases between. This CDR3 comprises 15 residues. Looked up from germline, CDR1 is SGHDT and CDR2 is YYEEEE. The CDR3 protein is CASSLQGSTNTEAFF. In DNA form, the CDR3 reads TGTGCCAGCAGCTTGCAGGGGTCAACGAACACTGAAGCTTTCTTT. The full variable domain, rest sourced from reference TRBV5-6 and TRBJ1-1, is DAGVTQSPTHLIKTRGQQVTLRCSPKSGHDTVSWYQQALGQGPQFIFQYYEEEERQRGNFPDRFSGHQFPNYSSELNVNALLLGDSALYLCASSLQGSTNTEAFFGQGTRLTVV.

The rearrangement joins TRBV15 to TRBJ2-7; tentative D call: TRBD2 (5 bases). The V gene lost 0 bases and the J gene lost 6 bases, with 9 bases spanning the gap. Germline V CDR1 and CDR2: LNHNV, YYDKDF (reference sequence). The CDR3 extends over 13 amino acids. The DNA for the CDR3 is TGTGCCACCAGCAGAGATCTAGCTCGCGAGCAGTACTTC. Amino acid sequence: CATSRDLAREQYF.

The chain combines TRBV10-2 with TRBJ2-7; no firm D call. V was pared by 7 bases and J by 2 bases, with 9 bases between. This CDR3 is built from 12 residues. CDR1 is WSHSY, CDR2 SAAADI, per germline. The CDR3 loop reads CASNYSPYEQYF. CDR3 coding DNA: TGCGCCAGCAATTACAGTCCCTACGAGCAGTACTTC.

The V gene is TRBV28, the J gene TRBJ1-5; 8 nucleotides line up with TRBD1. The ends lost 5 bases at V and 3 bases at J; junction bases unmatched: 6. Per the germline V gene, CDR1 is MDHEN and CDR2 is SYDVKM. The CDR3 totals 15 residues. This chain's CDR3 is CASSPSGGNNQPQHF. CDR3 sequence (DNA): TGTGCCAGCAGTCCTTCAGGGGGCAACAATCAGCCCCAGCATTTT.

J is TRBJ1-1 and V is TRBV2, with 12 bases aligning to TRBD1. Per the germline V gene, CDR1 is SNHLY and CDR2 is FYNNEI. The J segment lost 4 bases and the V segment lost 6 bases, leaving 12 bases of the junction unmatched. This CDR3 is built from 17 residues. CDR3: CASSLGTGGGLVTEAFF. The CDR3 region has the DNA TGTGCCAGCAGCCTCGGGACAGGGGGCGGGTTGGTCACTGAAGCTTTCTTT.

The table lists this clone with a count of one. The chain has TRBV21-1 and TRBJ2-3; TRBD1 is taken as the D call from the table, unchecked against the DNA. TRBV21-1 is a pseudogene locus. The CDR3 length is 17 residues. The CDR3 spells CASSNRGGGGGTDTQYF. The CDR3 nucleotides read TGTGCCAGCAGCAATAGAGGGGGCGGAGGTGGGACAGATACGCAGTATTTT.

This clone was counted only a few times. This chain connects TRBV19 to TRBJ2-2, with 8 nucleotides matching TRBD2. CDR1 LNHDA and CDR2 SQIVND come from the germline V gene (reference sequence). J gave up 2 bases and V 6 bases, and 5 bases lay outside the gene matches. The CDR3 contains 15 residues. In DNA form, the CDR3 reads TGTGCCAGTAGCGGGAGGGCCTTCAACACCGGGGAGCTGTTTTTT. Translating it yields CASSGRAFNTGELFF.

The V gene is TRBV27, the J gene TRBJ1-5; 9 positions match TRBD1. Germline V lookup: CDR1 MNHEY, CDR2 SMNVEV (reference sequence). V dropped 0 bases and J dropped 4; count of bases not matched to a gene: 4. The CDR3 extends over 16 amino acids. CDR3 nucleotide sequence: TGTGCCAGCAGTTTATCAGGGACAGGGCGGAATCAGCCCCAGCATTTT. Amino acids: CASSLSGTGRNQPQHF.

The chain carries TRBV10-3 and TRBJ2-1, with a weak D call TRBD2 (5 bases). There are 16 residues in the CDR3. Germline lookup yields CDR1 ENHRY and CDR2 SYGVKD. Trimming removed 6 bases at V and 4 bases at J, with 19 bases between. The DNA of the CDR3 is TGTGCCATCAGCACTCCGGGTCAGGACTTTTACAATGAGCAGTTCTTC. Translation: CAISTPGQDFYNEQFF.